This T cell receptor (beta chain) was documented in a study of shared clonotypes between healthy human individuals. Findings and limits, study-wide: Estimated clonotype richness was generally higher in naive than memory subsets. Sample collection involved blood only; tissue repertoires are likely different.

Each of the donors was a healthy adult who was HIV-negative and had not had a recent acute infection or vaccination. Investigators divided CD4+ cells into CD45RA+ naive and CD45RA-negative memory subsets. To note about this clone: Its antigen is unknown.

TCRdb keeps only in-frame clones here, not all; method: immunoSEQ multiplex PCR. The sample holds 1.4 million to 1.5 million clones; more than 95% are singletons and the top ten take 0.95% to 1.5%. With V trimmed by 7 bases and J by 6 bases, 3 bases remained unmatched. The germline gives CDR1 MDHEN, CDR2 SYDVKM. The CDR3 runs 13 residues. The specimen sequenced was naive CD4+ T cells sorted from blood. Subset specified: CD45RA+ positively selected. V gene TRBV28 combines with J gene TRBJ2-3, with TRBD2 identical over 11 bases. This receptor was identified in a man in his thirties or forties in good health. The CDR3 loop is CASKTSGSDTQYF. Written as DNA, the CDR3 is TGTGCCAGCAAAACTAGCGGGAGCGATACGCAGTATTTT.